The 19 T cell receptor beta chains below come from one sample, sequenced in a study of technical replicates of blood from a handful of donors. Sequenced by immunoSEQ multiplex PCR; TCRdb stores in-frame clones only, minus some. Here the sample spans 60,000 or so clones, approximately 97% being singletons. Sequenced sample: T cells isolated from PBMCs. These receptor sequences come from a human donor in good health.

The chain has TRBV5-1 and TRBJ2-1; 8 bases are a match to TRBD2. This CDR3 has 18 residues. J was trimmed by 7 bases and V by 0 bases; bases with no gene match: 15. Germline CDR1 reads SGHRS; CDR2 reads YFSETQ. The CDR3 here is CASSLVDNPVGRGNEQFF. The CDR3 bases are TGCGCCAGCAGCTTGGTGGACAACCCCGTCGGGAGGGGAAATGAGCAGTTCTTC.

The count of this clone is one. This rearrangement joins TRBV5-1 to TRBJ1-1; 11 bases map to TRBD1. Losses at the gene ends were 3 bases for V and 2 bases for J; bases not matched to a gene: 9. CDR1 is SGHRS and CDR2 is YFSETQ in the germline V gene. The CDR3 extends over 17 amino acids. CDR3 sequence reads: CASSWGDRGASNTEAFF. The CDR3 region has the DNA TGCGCCAGCAGCTGGGGGGACAGGGGGGCTTCAAACACTGAAGCTTTCTTT. Together with reference TRBV5-1 and TRBJ1-1, the CDR3 gives the full variable domain: KAGVTQTPRYLIKTRGQQVTLSCSPISGHRSVSWYQQTPGQGLQFLFEYFSETQRNKGNFPGRFSGRQFSNSRSEMNVSTLELGDSALYLCASSWGDRGASNTEAFFGQGTRLTVV.

This clone was counted once. The CDR3 bases are TGTGCCAGCAGCGTCTCGCGGCAAGAGACCCAGTACTTC. Translation gives CASSVSRQETQYF. V gene TRBV9 combines with J gene TRBJ2-5; D unclear. Germline CDR1 is SGDLS and CDR2 is YYNGEE. Between the trimmed V and J ends, which lost 2 bases and 2 bases, there was a span of 7 bases. There are 13 residues in the CDR3.

The rearrangement joins TRBV29-1 to TRBJ2-7, with 7 bases aligning to TRBD1. This CDR3 has 12 residues. V gave up 5 bases and J gave up 2 bases; unmatched junction bases: 3. Germline V gene lookup returns CDR1 SQVTM and CDR2 ANQGSEA. CDR3 region: CSVSGTAYEQYF. DNA of the CDR3: TGCAGCGTTTCCGGGACAGCCTACGAGCAGTACTTC.

The chain combines TRBV28 with TRBJ2-7, with D maybe TRBD2 (5 bases). This CDR3 contains 16 residues. CDR1 MDHEN and CDR2 SYDVKM come from the germline V gene. Trimming stripped 6 bases from V and 5 bases from J, with 23 bases between. The CDR3 DNA sequence: TGTGCCAGCAGCTCCACGCTTATACTAGTTTCTAACGAGCAGTACTTC. Translation: CASSSTLILVSNEQYF.

V and J are TRBV6-1 and TRBJ1-2; 7 nucleotides line up with TRBD1. The CDR3 is made up of 14 amino acids. The J segment lost 4 bases and the V segment lost 7 bases, leaving 9 bases of the junction unmatched. Germline V gene lookup returns CDR1 MNHNS and CDR2 SASEGT. The CDR3 DNA is TGTGCCAGCAAAATATTCGACAGGGTCTATGGCTACACCTTC. The encoded protein is CASKIFDRVYGYTF.

This chain connects TRBV5-1 to TRBJ2-5; D unclear. This CDR3 has 14 residues. The V gene's germline CDR1 is SGHRS and CDR2 YFSETQ. V lost 1 base and J lost 1, with 8 bases in between. CDR3 loop: CASSLLRLQETQYF. The CDR3 bases are TGCGCCAGCAGCTTGTTGCGGCTCCAAGAGACCCAGTACTTC.

The DNA for the CDR3 is TGTGCCAGCAGTTATGCAGGGAAGGGCAATCAGCCCCAGCATTTT. This codes for CASSYAGKGNQPQHF. This rearrangement joins TRBV6-5 to TRBJ1-5; possibly TRBD1 for D (5 bases). Between the trimmed V and J ends, which lost 3 bases and 2 bases, there was a span of 11 bases. This CDR3 contains 15 residues. Per the germline V gene, CDR1 is MNHEY and CDR2 is SVGAGI.

This chain joins TRBV5-6 and TRBJ2-5; 13 bases are shared with TRBD2. This CDR3 spans 18 amino acids. After removal of 4 bases from V and 2 bases from J, the junction contained 11 bases not matched to a gene. Germline loops: CDR1 SGHDT, CDR2 YYEEEE. CDR3 residues: CASSVAGETSGGQETQYF. The DNA for the CDR3 is TGTGCCAGCAGCGTGGCAGGGGAGACTAGCGGGGGGCAAGAGACCCAGTACTTC.

The chain is built from TRBV28 and TRBJ2-1; D remains unclear. Trimming pared 1 base from V and 7 bases from J, leaving 5 bases between. Germline V gene data show CDR1 as MDHEN and CDR2 as SYDVKM. This CDR3 region has 12 residues. The CDR3 loop reads CASSLLRNEQFF. The CDR3 DNA sequence: TGTGCCAGCAGTTTATTGAGAAATGAGCAGTTCTTC.

The chain couples TRBV7-8 to TRBJ2-7; TRBD1 matches at 8 bases. Germline CDR1 and CDR2: SGHVS and FQNEAQ. Germline trimming cut 2 bases from V and 2 bases from J; bases unmatched to any gene: 5. The length of the CDR3 is 15 residues. The CDR3 loop is CASSLWDRSTYEQYF. In DNA, the CDR3 is TGTGCCAGCAGCTTATGGGACAGGTCTACCTACGAGCAGTACTTC.

The chain links TRBV19 to TRBJ1-2; perhaps TRBD1 as D (6 bases). The CDR3 is 12 residues long. The germline V gene has CDR1 LNHDA and CDR2 SQIVND (reference sequence). Trimming stripped 8 bases from V and 5 bases from J, with 12 bases between. CDR3 bases: TGTGCCAGTTCGGAAGGACAGTATGGCTACACCTTC. Protein product: CASSEGQYGYTF.

The chain is built from TRBV28 and TRBJ2-1; no clear D. The CDR3 sequence is 14 residues long. CDR1 is MDHEN and CDR2 is SYDVKM in the germline V gene. CDR3 coding DNA: TGTGCAGCCACTCCACCAAGCTCCTACAATGAGCAGTTCTTC. This gives the protein CAATPPSSYNEQFF. The variable domain in full, completed from reference TRBV28 and TRBJ2-1, reads DVKVTQSSRYLVKRTGEKVFLECVQDMDHENMFWYRQDPGLGLRLIYFSYDVKMKEKGDIPEGYSVSREKKERFSLILESASTNQTSMYLCAATPPSSYNEQFFGPGTRLTVL.

J is TRBJ2-7 and V is TRBV10-1; D call uncertain. Trimming stripped 8 bases from V and 1 base from J, with 6 bases between. Germline CDR1 is WNHNN and CDR2 is SYGVQD (reference sequence). There are 11 residues in the CDR3. The CDR3 reads CASSDSYEQYF. CDR3 nucleotides: TGCGCCAGCTCAGATTCCTACGAGCAGTACTTC.

The CDR3 protein is CASSPGTGGTEAFF. In DNA, the CDR3 is TGCGCCAGCAGCCCCGGGACAGGGGGGACTGAAGCTTTCTTT. V is TRBV10-1 and J is TRBJ1-1, with 11 bases that match TRBD1. Germline CDR1 WNHNN, CDR2 SYGVQD (reference sequence). V lost 6 bases, J lost 5 bases, and 5 bases stayed unmatched. CDR3 length: 14 amino acids.

V gene TRBV27 combines with J gene TRBJ2-2; a possible D gene is TRBD2 (6 bases). CDR3 length equals 17 residues. CDR1 is MNHEY, CDR2 SMNVEV, per germline (reference sequence). Trimming took off 1 base at V and 3 bases at J, with 15 bases between the two ends. The CDR3 DNA follows: TGTGCCAGCAGTTTATTCCCTAGCCGGGAGCACACCGGGGAGCTGTTTTTT. Amino acid sequence: CASSLFPSREHTGELFF.

The CDR3 is CSARGQYEQYF. CDR3 nucleotide sequence: TGCAGTGCTAGAGGACAGTACGAGCAGTACTTC. The chain joins TRBV20-1 to TRBJ2-7, with a possible D match to TRBD1 (5 bases). CDR3 size: 11 residues. Trimming stripped 1 base from V and 4 bases from J, with 5 bases between. Per the germline V gene, CDR1 is DFQATT and CDR2 is SNEGSKA (reference sequence).

The chain links TRBV4-1 to TRBJ2-5; 12 bases line up with TRBD2. Trimming at V came to 4 bases and at J to 3 bases, leaving 12 bases not matched to a gene. The germline CDR1 and CDR2 sequences are MGHRA and YSYEKL. The CDR3 is made up of 18 amino acids. CDR3: CASSPNGLAGGREETQYF. CDR3 coding DNA: TGCGCCAGCAGCCCTAACGGGCTAGCGGGGGGGCGGGAAGAGACCCAGTACTTC.

This clone is a singleton in its sample. The J gene is TRBJ1-2, the V gene TRBV28; a possible D gene is TRBD1 (6 bases). CDR1 is MDHEN and CDR2 is SYDVKM in the germline V gene. V shed 3 bases and J shed 5 bases, with 13 bases lying between them. This CDR3 contains 14 residues. The CDR3 sequence is CASSLRGALYGYTF. The CDR3 bases are TGTGCCAGCAGTTTGCGGGGGGCCCTTTATGGCTACACCTTC.